The T cell receptor (beta chain) under discussion was sequenced for a study of shared clonotypes between healthy human individuals (dated by TCRdb to the early 2020s). A note on the overall study: The cohort comprised two women and three men aged 18 to 49 years. Each donor's leukapheresis produced roughly between roughly 0.94 and 9.5 billion PBMCs. The study deeply sequenced blood TCR repertoires of about five healthy adults to estimate repertoire size and the extent of clonotype sharing between individuals. For each donor, CD4 naive and CD4 memory were each run on three plates, CD8 naive on two plates, and CD8 memory on one plate. To increase sequencing depth and limit assay-specific biases, TCR repertoire library preparation and sequencing were carried out by different laboratories using diverse techniques. The study at large found these results: When a few donors were compared, the shared fraction of clonotypes was around 5% for naive CD4, about 4% for naive CD8, 2% to 2.5% for memory CD4, and 0.35% to 0.4% for memory CD8. Based on pairwise subsampling, the degree of clonotype sharing among donors was expected to be affected by sequencing depth. Because the study included a small number of donors, the genetic and exposure-history diversity represented was limited. Estimated clonotype richness was generally larger for naive than for memory subsets. Sampling was restricted to blood, and TCR repertoires in tissues likely differ from the TCR repertoires found in blood. Rarefaction of sorted-subset datasets indicated incomplete sequencing despite the large sequencing depth. Clonotypes shared by all four sorted-subset donors showed higher generation probabilities than non-shared clonotypes.

As encoded in the germline V gene, CDR1 is MDHEN while CDR2 is SYDVKM. V loses 6 bases of germline sequence and J loses 1 base, and the interval between the two ends is 9 bases. From the cysteine through the phenylalanine, the CDR3 covers 14 amino acids. The retained sequence is limited to the CDR3, 42 bases, with the frame set at the first base. Using the deep immunoSEQ assay, TCR CDR3 regions were amplified from genomic DNA by multiplex PCR. For each cell subset, the extracted genomic DNA was distributed evenly across all wells of several immunoSEQ 96-well plates, and each plate served as one replicate. Each replicate PCR for sorted subsets received about 220 ng genomic DNA, equal to tens of thousands of T cell genomes. The purified libraries were quantified using a Qubit 3.0 fluorometer, sized with a Bioanalyzer 2100, and then quantified again using the KAPA Library Quantification kit. Every immunoSEQ 96-well plate was sequenced on a dedicated single-read 150-cycle Illumina NextSeq 550 flow cell. As for the original processing: Because the immunoSEQ output included only junctional sequences and no quality scores, the filtering could not be the same as the filtering used for full-length reads. To assign V/J genes and CDR3, sequences were annotated using PyIR, a Python wrapper for IgBLAST v1.9, with IMGT germline references. Reads were removed for weak V/J assignments (E-value above 1e-6), missing CDR3, stop codons, out-of-frame junctions, or ambiguous translated residues. V3J clonotypes were defined as sequences sharing the same inferred V gene, J gene, and CDR3 amino acid sequence. Percentage overlap between repertoires was computed as shared unique clonotypes divided by the size of the smaller repertoire. Repertoire richness was assessed with RTK rarefaction, the Chao1 estimator, and Recon v2.1 estimates of unobserved clonotypes. For all TCRbeta clonotypes obtained by the gDNA method from a handful of donors, generation probabilities were computed with OLGA. This is the immuneACCESS table as TCRdb keeps it, with only in-frame sequences that have V and J called. A part of the clones is gone; compared with another copy, unresolved V genes explain less than half, and the rest is unexplained. That table supplies the V and J calls and clone size; D and trimming were determined from the DNA. The sample table lists 2,500,000 or so clones, more than 85% of them with a count of one. The ten most abundant clones make up approximately 0.36% of the sample.

About this clone itself: Its binding antigen is unknown. Nothing much larger sits one base from this clone, and base qualities are not available.

The donors were healthy, HIV-negative adults with no recently reported acute infections or vaccinations. Only Caucasian adults living in Nashville, Tennessee, USA were represented among the donors. CD4+ T cells were enriched by magnetic negative selection, after which naive cells were positively selected on CD45RA and the negative fraction was taken as the memory subset. Blood was obtained by leukapheresis, after which PBMCs were separated by Ficoll-Histopaque density gradient centrifugation and cryopreserved in liquid nitrogen vapor phase. Purity and quantity of every magnetically sorted T cell population were checked by analytical flow cytometry. From each sorted fraction, genomic DNA was isolated and quantified by UV absorbance on a Nanodrop 2000c.

The rearranged segments are TRBV28 and TRBJ2-2; the D segment cannot be called with confidence. This sequence originates from a man in his late teens or twenties in good health. Some clones in this sample may be carry-over from other donors' samples. Material: naive CD4+ T cells from PBMCs. The sample's cell subset or site label is to be understood as: CD45RA+ positively selected. The DNA is TGTGCCAGCAGGCTTACGGGGAACACCGGGGAGCTGTTTTTT. The resulting protein is CASRLTGNTGELFF.